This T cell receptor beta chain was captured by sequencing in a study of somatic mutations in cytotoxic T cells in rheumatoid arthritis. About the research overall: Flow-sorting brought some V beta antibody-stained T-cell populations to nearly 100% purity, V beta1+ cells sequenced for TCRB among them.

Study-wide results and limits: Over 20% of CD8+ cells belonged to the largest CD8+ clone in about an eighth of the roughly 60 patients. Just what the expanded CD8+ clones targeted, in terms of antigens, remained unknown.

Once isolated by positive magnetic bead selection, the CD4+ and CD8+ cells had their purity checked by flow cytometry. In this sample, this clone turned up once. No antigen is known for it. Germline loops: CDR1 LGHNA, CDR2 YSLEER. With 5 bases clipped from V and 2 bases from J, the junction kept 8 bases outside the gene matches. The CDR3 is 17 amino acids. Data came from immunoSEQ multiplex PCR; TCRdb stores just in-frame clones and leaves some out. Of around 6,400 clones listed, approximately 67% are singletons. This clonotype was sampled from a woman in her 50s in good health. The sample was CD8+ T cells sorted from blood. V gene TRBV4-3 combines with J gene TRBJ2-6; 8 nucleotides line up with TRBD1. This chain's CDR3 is CASSNRDRPTGANVLTF. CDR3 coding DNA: TGCGCCAGCAGCAACCGGGACAGGCCCACTGGGGCCAACGTCCTGACTTTC.